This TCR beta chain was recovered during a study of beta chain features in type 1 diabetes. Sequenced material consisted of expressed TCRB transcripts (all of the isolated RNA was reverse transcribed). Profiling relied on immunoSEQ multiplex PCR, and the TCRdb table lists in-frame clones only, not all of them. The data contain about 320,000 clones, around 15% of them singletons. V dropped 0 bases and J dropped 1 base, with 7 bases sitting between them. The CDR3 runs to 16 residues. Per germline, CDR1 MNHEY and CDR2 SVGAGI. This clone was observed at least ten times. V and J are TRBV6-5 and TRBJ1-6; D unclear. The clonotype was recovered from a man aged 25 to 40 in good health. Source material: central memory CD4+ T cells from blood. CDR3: CASSYSRVSYNSPLHF. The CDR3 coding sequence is TGTGCCAGCAGTTACTCGAGGGTGTCCTATAATTCACCCCTCCACTTT.